Listed below are T cell receptor beta chains from one sample, sequenced in a study of human CD8 memory T cell subsets. TCRdb reprocessed the 5' RACE reads; each CDR3 protein has one entry and no DNA is given. The sample totals several thousand distinct CDR3 sequences. The source material was CD8+ T cells from PBMCs. The receptors here all came from a human donor in good health. CDR3s include the opening cysteine and the closing phenylalanine or tryptophan. Expanded clones are given a class, and other clones once, few, many or no size at all.

TRBJ2-7 | TRBV28 | medium-sized | CASSPLGQGKIYEQYF
TRBJ1-2 | TRBV5-1 | - | CASSVNNYGYTF
TRBJ2-1 | TRBV5-1 | - | CASSLNGRDYEQFF
TRBJ1-5 | TRBV28 | - | CASLPEWGDSNQPQHF
TRBJ2-7 | TRBV28 | - | CASSLLSGTGFYEQYF
TRBJ2-1 | TRBV5-1 | medium-sized | CASSLYLQSALNEQFF
TRBJ1-1 | TRBV12-3/TRBV12-4 | - | CASSRDRGRTEAFF
TRBJ2-7 | TRBV14 | - | CASRFSGSGDEQYF
TRBJ2-7 | TRBV5-4 | - | CASSLDIAGGRDEQYF
TRBJ1-1 | TRBV29-1 | hyperexpanded | CSVEGDVSGTEAFF
TRBJ2-5 | TRBV5-5 | - | CASSPWGLETQYF
TRBJ1-1 | TRBV5-6 | - | CASSFIGEAFF
TRBJ2-3 | TRBV29-1 | - | CSVGGDPRADTQYF
TRBJ2-2 | TRBV7-9 | - | CASSSTQSGPANTGELFF
TRBJ2-3 | TRBV7-9 | - | CASGTLGSNTQYF
TRBJ2-7 | TRBV30 | - | CAWSLGQASTEQYF
TRBJ2-3 | TRBV15 | - | CATADRVSLSTDTQYF
TRBJ2-2 | TRBV28 | medium-sized | CASSPRITGELFF
TRBJ2-7 | TRBV20-1 | - | CSALTGESYEQYF
TRBJ2-6 | TRBV20-1 | - | CSARPLLLSGANVLTF
TRBJ2-3 | TRBV5-6 | - | CASSLWGRGDTQYF
TRBJ2-1 | TRBV19 | - | CASSPAGFSNEQFF
TRBJ2-7 | TRBV27 | - | CASSLNAGSSEQYF
TRBJ2-3 | TRBV5-1 | - | CASSLSWKRDTQYF
TRBJ2-1 | TRBV3-1 | medium-sized | CASRPRASGYNEQFF
TRBJ2-3 | TRBV7-9 | - | CASSWGNTDTQYF
TRBJ2-3 | TRBV27 | - | CASGEMDSTDTQYF
TRBJ2-1 | TRBV2 | - | CASSEWGTPNEQFF
TRBJ2-1 | TRBV28 | medium-sized | CASRPTSGRPYNEQFF
TRBJ2-1 | TRBV27 | medium-sized | CASSLAGGPITYNEQFF
TRBJ2-1 | TRBV3-1 | medium-sized | CASSLDRGLYNEQFF